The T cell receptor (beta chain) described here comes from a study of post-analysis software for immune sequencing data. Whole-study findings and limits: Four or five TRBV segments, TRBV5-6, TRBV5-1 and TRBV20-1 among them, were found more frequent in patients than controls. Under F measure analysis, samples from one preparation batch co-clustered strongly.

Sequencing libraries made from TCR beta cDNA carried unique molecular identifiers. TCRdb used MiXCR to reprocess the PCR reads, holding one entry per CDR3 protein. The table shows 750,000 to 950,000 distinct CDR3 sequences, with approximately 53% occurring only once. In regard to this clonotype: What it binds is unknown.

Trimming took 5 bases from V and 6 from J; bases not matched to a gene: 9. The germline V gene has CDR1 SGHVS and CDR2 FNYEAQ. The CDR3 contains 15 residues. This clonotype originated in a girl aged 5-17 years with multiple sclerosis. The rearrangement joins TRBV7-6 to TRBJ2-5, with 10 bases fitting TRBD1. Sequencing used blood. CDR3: CASSPSPDRGKTQYF. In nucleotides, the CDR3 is TGTGCCAGCAGCCCATCCCCGGACAGGGGGAAGACCCAGTACTTC.